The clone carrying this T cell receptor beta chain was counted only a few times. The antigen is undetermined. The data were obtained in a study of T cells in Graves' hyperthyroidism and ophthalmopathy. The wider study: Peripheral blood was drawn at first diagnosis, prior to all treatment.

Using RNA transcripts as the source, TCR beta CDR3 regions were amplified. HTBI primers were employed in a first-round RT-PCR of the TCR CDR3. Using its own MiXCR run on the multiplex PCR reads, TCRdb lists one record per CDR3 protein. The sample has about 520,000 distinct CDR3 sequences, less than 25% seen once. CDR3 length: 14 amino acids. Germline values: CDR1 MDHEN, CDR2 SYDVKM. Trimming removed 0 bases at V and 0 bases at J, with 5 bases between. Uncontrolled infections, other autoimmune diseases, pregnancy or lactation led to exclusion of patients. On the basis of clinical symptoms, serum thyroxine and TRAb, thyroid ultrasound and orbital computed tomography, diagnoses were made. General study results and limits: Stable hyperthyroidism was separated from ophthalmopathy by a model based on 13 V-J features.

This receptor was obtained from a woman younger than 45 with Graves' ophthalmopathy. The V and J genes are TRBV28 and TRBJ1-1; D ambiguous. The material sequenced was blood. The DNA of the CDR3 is TGTGCCAGCAGTTTATGGGTTTTGAACACTGAAGCTTTCTTT. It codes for CASSLWVLNTEAFF.